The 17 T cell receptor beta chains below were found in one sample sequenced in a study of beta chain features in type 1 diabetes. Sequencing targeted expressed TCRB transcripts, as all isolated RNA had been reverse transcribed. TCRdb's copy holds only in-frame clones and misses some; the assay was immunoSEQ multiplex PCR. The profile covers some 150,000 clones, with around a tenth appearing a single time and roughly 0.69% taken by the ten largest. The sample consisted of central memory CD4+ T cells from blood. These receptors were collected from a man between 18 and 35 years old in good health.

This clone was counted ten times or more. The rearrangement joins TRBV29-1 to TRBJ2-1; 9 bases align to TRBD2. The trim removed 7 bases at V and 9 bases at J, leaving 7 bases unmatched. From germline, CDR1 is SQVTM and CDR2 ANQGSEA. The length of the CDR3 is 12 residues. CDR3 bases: TGCAGCGGTCTGCGGGGGGGCGTTGAGCAGTTCTTC. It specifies CSGLRGGVEQFF.

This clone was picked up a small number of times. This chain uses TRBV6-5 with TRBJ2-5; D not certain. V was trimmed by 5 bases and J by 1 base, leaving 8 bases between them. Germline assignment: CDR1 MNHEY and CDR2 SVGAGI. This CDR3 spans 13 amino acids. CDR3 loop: CASSTLGQETQYF. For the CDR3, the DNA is TGTGCCAGCAGTACCCTCGGCCAAGAGACCCAGTACTTC.

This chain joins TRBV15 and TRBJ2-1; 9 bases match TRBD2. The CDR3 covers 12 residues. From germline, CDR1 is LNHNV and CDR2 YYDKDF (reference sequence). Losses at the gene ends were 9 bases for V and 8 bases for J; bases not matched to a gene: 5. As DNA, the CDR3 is TGTGCCACTCGCGGGGGGGCGGATGAGCAGTTCTTC. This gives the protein CATRGGADEQFF.

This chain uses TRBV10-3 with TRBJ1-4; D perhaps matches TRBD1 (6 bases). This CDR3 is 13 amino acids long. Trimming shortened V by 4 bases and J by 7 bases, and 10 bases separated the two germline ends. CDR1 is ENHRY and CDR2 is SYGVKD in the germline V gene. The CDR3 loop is CAISGTVSEKLFF. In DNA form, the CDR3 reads TGTGCCATCAGTGGGACAGTGAGTGAAAAACTGTTTTTT.

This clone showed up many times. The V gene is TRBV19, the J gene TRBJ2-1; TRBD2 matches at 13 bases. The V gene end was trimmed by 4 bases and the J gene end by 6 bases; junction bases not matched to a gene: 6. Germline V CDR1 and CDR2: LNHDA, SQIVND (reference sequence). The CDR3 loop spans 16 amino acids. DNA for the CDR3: TGTGCCAGTAGTAATCCCGGGACTAGCGGGGTCAATGAGCAGTTCTTC. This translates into CASSNPGTSGVNEQFF.

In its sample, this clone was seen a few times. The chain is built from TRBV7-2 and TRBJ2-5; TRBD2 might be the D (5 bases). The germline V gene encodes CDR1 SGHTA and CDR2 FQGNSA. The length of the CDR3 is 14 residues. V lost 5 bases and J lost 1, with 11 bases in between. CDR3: CASSRAAVQETQYF. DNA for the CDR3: TGTGCCAGCAGCCGAGCGGCGGTCCAAGAGACCCAGTACTTC.

CDR3 sequence: CASSPAISGVAGELFF. The DNA of the CDR3 is TGTGCCAGCTCACCGGCGATATCCGGGGTGGCCGGGGAGCTGTTTTTT. The genes are TRBV18 and TRBJ2-2, with D possibly matching TRBD2 (5 bases). The length of the CDR3 is 16 residues. Germline V lookup: CDR1 KGHSH, CDR2 LQKENI. Trimming shortened V by 3 bases and J by 6 bases, and 17 bases separated the two germline ends.

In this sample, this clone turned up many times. CDR3 sequence reads: CSALAGSGANVLTF. As DNA, the CDR3 is TGCAGCGCTCTAGCGGGGTCTGGGGCCAACGTCCTGACTTTC. The chain has TRBV29-1 and TRBJ2-6, with 9 bases fitting TRBD2. There are 14 residues in the CDR3. Germline V gene sequence: CDR1 SQVTM, CDR2 ANQGSEA. The V segment lost 7 bases and the J segment 1 base; nucleotides outside the gene matches: 2.

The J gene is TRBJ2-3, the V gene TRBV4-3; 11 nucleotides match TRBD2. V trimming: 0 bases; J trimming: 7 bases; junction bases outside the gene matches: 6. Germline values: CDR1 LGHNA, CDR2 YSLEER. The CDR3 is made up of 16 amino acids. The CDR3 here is CASSQDLAGGRNTQYF. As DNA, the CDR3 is TGCGCCAGCAGCCAAGATTTAGCGGGGGGGCGTAATACGCAGTATTTT.

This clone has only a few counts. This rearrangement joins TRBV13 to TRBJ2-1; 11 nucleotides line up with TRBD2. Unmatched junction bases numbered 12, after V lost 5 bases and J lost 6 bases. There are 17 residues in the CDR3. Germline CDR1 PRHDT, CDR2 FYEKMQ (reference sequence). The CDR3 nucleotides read TGTGCCAGCAGCGAACCTAGCGGGGGGCGGAGGGTCAATGAGCAGTTCTTC. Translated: CASSEPSGGRRVNEQFF.

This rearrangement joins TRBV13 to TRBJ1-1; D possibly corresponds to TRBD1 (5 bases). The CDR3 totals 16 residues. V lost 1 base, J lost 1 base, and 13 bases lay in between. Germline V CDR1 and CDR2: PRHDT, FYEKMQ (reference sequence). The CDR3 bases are TGTGCCAGCAGCTTAGAGAACGGGAGGGGGAACACTGAAGCTTTCTTT. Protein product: CASSLENGRGNTEAFF.

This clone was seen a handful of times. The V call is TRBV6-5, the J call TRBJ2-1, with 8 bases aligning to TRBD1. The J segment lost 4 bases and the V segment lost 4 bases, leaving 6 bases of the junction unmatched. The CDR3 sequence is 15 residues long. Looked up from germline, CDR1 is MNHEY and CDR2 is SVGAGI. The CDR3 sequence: CASSFTGTGYNEQFF. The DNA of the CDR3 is TGTGCCAGCAGTTTTACCGGGACAGGATACAATGAGCAGTTCTTC.

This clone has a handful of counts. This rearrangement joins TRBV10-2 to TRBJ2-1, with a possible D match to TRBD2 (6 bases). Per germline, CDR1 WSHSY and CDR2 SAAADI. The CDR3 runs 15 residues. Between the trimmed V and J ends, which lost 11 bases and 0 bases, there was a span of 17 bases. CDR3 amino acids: CASLGRLSSYNEQFF. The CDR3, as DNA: TGCGCCTCACTTGGGAGGTTGAGCTCCTACAATGAGCAGTTCTTC.

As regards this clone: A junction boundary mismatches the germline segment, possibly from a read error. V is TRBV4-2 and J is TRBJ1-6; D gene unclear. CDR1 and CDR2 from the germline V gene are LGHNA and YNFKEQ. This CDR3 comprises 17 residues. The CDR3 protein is CASSQVVGGSFNSPLHF. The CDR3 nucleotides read TGTGCCAGCAGCCAAGTGGTGGGAGGATCCTTTAATTCACCCCTCCACTTT.

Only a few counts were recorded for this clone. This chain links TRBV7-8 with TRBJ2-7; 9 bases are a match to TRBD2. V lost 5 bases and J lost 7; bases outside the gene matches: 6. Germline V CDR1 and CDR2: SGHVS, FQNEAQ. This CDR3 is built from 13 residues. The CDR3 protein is CASSNSGGREQYF. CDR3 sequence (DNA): TGTGCCAGCAGCAATAGCGGGGGAAGGGAGCAGTACTTC.

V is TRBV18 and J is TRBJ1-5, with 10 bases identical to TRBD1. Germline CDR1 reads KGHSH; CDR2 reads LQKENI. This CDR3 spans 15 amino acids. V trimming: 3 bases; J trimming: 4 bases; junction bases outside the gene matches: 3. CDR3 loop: CASSPGQGTNQPQHF. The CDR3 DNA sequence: TGTGCCAGCTCACCGGGACAGGGGACGAATCAGCCCCAGCATTTT.

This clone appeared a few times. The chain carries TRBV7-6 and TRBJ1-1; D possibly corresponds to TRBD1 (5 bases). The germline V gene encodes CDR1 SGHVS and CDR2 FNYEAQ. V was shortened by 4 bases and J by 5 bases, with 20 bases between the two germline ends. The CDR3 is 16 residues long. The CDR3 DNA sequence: TGTGCCAGCAGCTATCTCTCGGCCAGGGAGGGGACTGAAGCTTTCTTT. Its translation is CASSYLSAREGTEAFF.